This T cell receptor beta chain was sequenced during a study of T-cell reconstitution after alpha-beta-depleted transplantation in children. A library of TCRbeta sequences, prepared with unique molecular identifiers, was generated. TCRdb processed the PCR reads anew with MiXCR; each CDR3 protein has one entry. This table has about 200,000 distinct CDR3 sequences, roughly 7% appearing once. This clonotype appeared many times. The antigen is unknown. Study-wide results and limits: After one year, T-cell counts and TCRbeta diversity mostly came from new T cells. By about two months after transplant, alpha-beta T cells reportedly arose from several hundred graft clones that had expanded. Recipient T cells and thymic progenitors that survived were the source of the high TCRbeta diversity seen at day 60 in some patients.

Germline V gene sequence: CDR1 MDHEN, CDR2 SYDVKM. The CDR3 runs to 13 residues. After removal of 4 bases from V and 5 bases from J, the junction contained 2 bases not matched to a gene. This sample comprised PBMCs, obtained before TCRalphabeta/CD19-depleted stem cell transplant. This chain links TRBV28 with TRBJ1-5, with 7 bases aligning to TRBD1. This TCR derives from a boy between 2 and 15 years old with acute lymphoblastic leukemia, due to receive a stem cell transplant. CDR3 sequence: CASSYRGDQPQHF. CDR3 nucleotides: TGTGCCAGCAGTTACAGGGGCGATCAGCCCCAGCATTTT.